The source of this TCR beta chain is a study of blood T cells in healthy people across ages. Notes on the study in general: Roughly linearly, TCR beta diversity per million T cells fell as age increased.

Germline V CDR1 and CDR2: LGHNA, YSLEER. The CDR3 runs to 19 residues. About this clonotype: Antigen: not known. The junction departs from germline at one end; a sequencing error may be responsible.

Then a second PCR, running roughly 7 to 11 cycles, was carried out with a sample-barcoded 5' primer and a J-beta primer mix. Every sample gave at least 2.5 million paired-end reads containing CDR3. TCRdb re-analysed the 5' RACE reads in MiXCR, keeping a single row per CDR3 protein. The data contain over a million distinct CDR3 sequences, 59% of them singletons. The sequenced sample was blood. The sequence derives from a man between 18 and 29 years old in good health. The genes are TRBV4-3 and TRBJ2-7, with 9 bases identical to TRBD2. The end of the DNA fits TRBJ2-5 better, so the J call may be wrong. The CDR3 loop reads CASSQEGVWGAGGQGTQYF. CDR3 coding DNA: TGCGCCAGCAGCCAAGAGGGTGTATGGGGAGCGGGAGGCCAAGGGACCCAGTACTTC.